Reported below is one T cell receptor beta chain. As yet, its antigen is unknown. Germline loops: CDR1 SGHNT, CDR2 YYREEE (reference sequence). CDR3 length equals 13 residues. This sample is part of a study of CXCR3-negative and CXCR3-positive naive CD8 T cells. Study-wide background: With about 1.5 +/- 0.3 million reads per library, the TRB reads numbered around 130 million in total. Study-level points and caveats: Within a donor, both naive subsets shared TRBV-TRBJ usage, unlike memory cells. Much lower diversity was found in memory CD8+ cells, while both naive subsets had comparably high diversity. Researchers report CXCR3 expression partially decreased after cryopreservation, with fresh PBMCs used in most assays.

5' RACE with UMI labels generated the TRB cDNA libraries. TCRdb reprocessed the 5' RACE reads; each CDR3 protein has one entry and no DNA is given. Recorded for this sample: about 56,000 distinct CDR3 sequences. This receptor was taken from a human donor in good health. Some clones in this sample may be carry-over from other donors' samples. The genes are TRBV5-4 and TRBJ1-1. The sequencing sample was made of memory CD8+ T cells from blood. The CDR3 here is CASSGIYEREAFF. The entire variable domain, with the rest obtained from reference TRBV5-4 and TRBJ1-1, is as follows: ETGVTQSPTHLIKTRGQQVTLRCSSQSGHNTVSWYQQALGQGPQFIFQYYREEENGRGNFPPRFSGLQFPNYSSELNVNALELDDSALYLCASSGIYEREAFFGQGTRLTVV.